These 5 T cell receptor beta chains share one sample of origin, sequenced in a study of blood T cells in healthy people across ages. Combining a sample-barcoded 5' primer with a J-beta primer mix, a second PCR ran for about 7 to 11 cycles. TCRdb analysed the 5' RACE reads with MiXCR anew, one entry per CDR3 protein. The top ten hold roughly 3.5% of the sample, which has hundreds of thousands of distinct CDR3 sequences, about 26% seen once. In addition, the sample was reused for a study of T cells of mothers and their children.

Sequencing was done on a sample of blood. The receptors stem from a boy between 2 and 10 years old in good health.

This chain links TRBV6-6 with TRBJ2-4; TRBD2 agrees at 7 bases. After removal of 10 bases from V and 0 bases from J, the junction contained 9 bases not matched to a gene. Germline values: CDR1 MNHNY, CDR2 SVGAGI (reference sequence). This CDR3 spans 15 amino acids. The chain's CDR3 is CATSPGGLAKNIQYF. The CDR3 nucleotides are TGTGCCACGTCTCCGGGAGGACTAGCCAAAAACATTCAGTACTTC.

This clonotype was seen more than once but under ten times. Germline is not matched at one junction end, which may reflect a read error. This chain joins TRBV7-9 and TRBJ2-5; 11 nucleotides align to TRBD2. The DNA end favors TRBJ2-1, so the J call may be wrong. CDR3 length: 16 amino acids. The germline gives CDR1 SEHNR, CDR2 FQNEAQ (reference sequence). For the CDR3, the DNA is TGTGCCAGCACCTTAGCGGGGGGGCCTCGGGTCCATGAGCAGTTCTTC. This sequence encodes CASTLAGGPRVHEQFF.

The chain joins TRBV10-3 to TRBJ2-1; D call uncertain. CDR1 and CDR2 (germline): ENHRY, SYGVKD. This CDR3 is 20 amino acids long. Trimming cost V 4 bases and J 6 bases, with 31 bases left between them. The CDR3 nucleotides are TGTGCCATCAGTGGAGACCGCCCGGGCCCTTCCCTAGGTGTAAGCAATGAGCAGTTCTTC. This sequence encodes CAISGDRPGPSLGVSNEQFF.

The V and J genes are TRBV20-1 and TRBJ2-5; either TRBD1 or TRBD2 may supply D (6 bases each). Per germline, CDR1 DFQATT and CDR2 SNEGSKA (reference sequence). The ends were cut back, 0 bases at V and 5 bases at J, with 16 bases in the middle. The CDR3 is made up of 15 amino acids. The CDR3 coding sequence is TGCAGTGCTAGAGATAAGCTCGGGGGCCGGGAGACCCAGTACTTC. It yields the protein CSARDKLGGRETQYF.

In this sample, this clonotype turned up a few times. V usage is TRBV18 and J usage is TRBJ1-1; weak D call: TRBD1 (5 bases). V lost 5 bases, J lost 4 bases, and 14 bases lay in between. The CDR3 sequence is 14 residues long. The germline V gene has CDR1 KGHSH and CDR2 LQKENI. The CDR3 protein is CASSSGTRGTEAFF. The CDR3 DNA is TGTGCCAGCTCATCCGGGACCCGAGGCACTGAAGCTTTCTTT.